This T cell receptor (beta chain) was profiled in a study of T cell responses to AZD1222 COVID-19 vaccine. For the study at large: Combined were second doses at about 4 or about 12 weeks.

Study conclusions and caveats: Most donors were white British, females outnumbered males, and clonal diversity was possibly underestimated. Targets within unmutated variant regions were reportedly found for nearly half of spike-specific TCRs.

A note on this clone: The antigen is not known.

The CDR3 sequence is 17 residues long. Unmatched junction bases numbered 13, after V lost 1 base and J lost 8 bases. The germline gives CDR1 SGHKS, CDR2 YYEKEE (reference sequence). Sequenced by immunoSEQ multiplex PCR; TCRdb stores in-frame clones only, minus some. The sample records around 110,000 clones, more than 75% being singletons. The TCR originated in an adult in good health. The specimen comprised peripheral blood, sampled on day 0 of AZD1222 vaccination. The chain uses TRBV5-5 and TRBJ2-2; 8 positions match TRBD2. The CDR3 nucleotides read TGTGCCAGCAGCTTGAGACTAGCGTCGAACCTCCTAGGGGAGCTGTTTTTT. This codes for CASSLRLASNLLGELFF.